This T cell receptor (beta chain) was profiled in a study of vaccination and CD4 T cells after COVID-19. Study-level information: The peptides that stimulated the cells were overlapping spike peptides from SARS-CoV-2, HCoV-NL63, HCoV-OC43 and HCoV-229E. The authors gave control cultures a CEFX pool, an HIV-1 Nef pool, or no peptide.

Germline values: CDR1 SGHTA, CDR2 FQGNSA. The CDR3 has 17 residues. Trimming shortened V by 5 bases and J by 0 bases, and 18 bases separated the two germline ends. Documented treatment: approximately 10-day PBMC culture with coronavirus spike peptide pools or control peptides (ViraFEST assay). ViraFEST stimulated the growth of antigen-specific T cells using peptide pools and subsequently profiled their TCRs by sequencing. Cultured CD4+ T cells had their DNA profiled by the Oncomine TCR Beta short-read assay. Genomic DNA extraction was carried out from cultured CD4+ T cells. Each CDR3 protein is one row after TCRdb ran MiXCR on the PCR reads. The table has 4,400 or so distinct CDR3 sequences, around a fifth seen once. Notes on this clonotype: Its antigen remains unknown.

This TCR came from a human donor who had recovered from COVID-19. The rearrangement uses TRBV7-2 and TRBJ2-3; weak D call: TRBD2 (7 bases). The specimen sequenced was CD4+ T cells from blood, cultured in vitro. This CDR3 is CASSLGGEGSSTDTQYF. The DNA for the CDR3 is TGTGCCAGCAGCCTAGGGGGGGAGGGATCTAGCACAGATACGCAGTATTTT.